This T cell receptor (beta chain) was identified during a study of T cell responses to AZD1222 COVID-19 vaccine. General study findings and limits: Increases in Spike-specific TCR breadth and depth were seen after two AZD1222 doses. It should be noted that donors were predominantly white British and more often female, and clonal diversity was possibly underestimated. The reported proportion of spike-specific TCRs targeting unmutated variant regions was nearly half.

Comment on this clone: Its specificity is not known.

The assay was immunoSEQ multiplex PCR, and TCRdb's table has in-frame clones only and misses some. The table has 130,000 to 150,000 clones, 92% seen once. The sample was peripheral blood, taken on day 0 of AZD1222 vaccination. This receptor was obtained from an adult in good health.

The CDR3 loop is CASSLPGRLNTEAFF. The CDR3 region has the DNA TGTGCCAGCAGTCTGCCGGGACGGTTGAACACTGAAGCTTTCTTT. V gene TRBV6-5 combines with J gene TRBJ1-1; D might be TRBD1 (5 bases). Looked up from germline, CDR1 is MNHEY and CDR2 is SVGAGI. V gave up 5 bases and J gave up 0 bases, with 13 bases separating them. CDR3 length: 15 residues.